Presented here are 15 T cell receptor beta chains from one specimen sequenced in a study of human T cells and chemical hapten exposure. The time point is: patch test 2, 6 weeks after DPC sensitization. As to treatment: therapeutic diphenylcyclopropenone sensitization with weekly scalp DPC. TCRdb called the RACE reads again in MiXCR, with one record for every CDR3 protein. The sample holds about 40,000 distinct CDR3 sequences, about 8.9% seen once. The sample was whole blood, taken in connection with sensitization to the hapten diphenylcyclopropenone (DPC). The receptor set was obtained from a woman between 40 and 55 years old with alopecia areata. Some clones in this sample may be carry-over from other donors' samples.

The chain carries TRBV9 and TRBJ2-5, with D unclear. The germline CDR1 and CDR2 sequences are SGDLS and YYNGEE. The CDR3 runs 14 residues. V was cut by 0 bases and J by 2 bases, with 8 bases left in between. Here the CDR3 reads CASSVADRQETQYF. CDR3 in DNA: TGTGCCAGCAGCGTAGCGGATAGACAAGAGACCCAGTACTTC.

This clonotype occurred many times. The chain has TRBV6-1 and TRBJ1-2, with D maybe TRBD1 (5 bases). Germline V gene lookup returns CDR1 MNHNS and CDR2 SASEGT. Deletions cut 7 bases from V and 2 bases from J, with 14 bases between. The CDR3 has 14 residues. In DNA, the CDR3 is TGTGCCAGCACCCTCGGCCGGGGGAACTATGGCTACACCTTC. It yields the protein CASTLGRGNYGYTF.

This clonotype occurred many times. The chain carries TRBV19 and TRBJ1-5; 7 bases agree with TRBD1. Trimming removed 1 base from V and 5 bases from J; junction bases left unmatched: 5. CDR1 and CDR2 from the germline V gene are LNHDA and SQIVND (reference sequence). This CDR3 contains 15 residues. CDR3 nucleotide sequence: TGTGCCAGTAGTATAGTTCAGGGACAGTATCAGCCCCAGCATTTT. Translating gives CASSIVQGQYQPQHF.

This clonotype was counted ten times or more. V is TRBV7-9 and J is TRBJ2-5; a possible D gene is TRBD2 (6 bases). The V end was cut by 5 bases, the J end by 2 bases, with 15 bases between. The CDR3 runs to 15 residues. CDR1 SEHNR and CDR2 FQNEAQ come from the germline V gene (reference sequence). For the CDR3, the DNA is TGTGCCAGCAGCCAAGGGGTCGGGGGACAAGAGACCCAGTACTTC. Protein product: CASSQGVGGQETQYF.

V and J are TRBV6-1 and TRBJ2-3; possible D gene TRBD2, 6 bases. The CDR3 is 14 residues long. Germline CDR1 reads MNHNS; CDR2 reads SASEGT. The V and J ends lost 6 bases and 0 bases respectively, with 10 bases between them. This CDR3 reads CASRDYISTDTQYF. The CDR3 DNA reads as TGTGCCAGCAGGGACTATATTAGCACAGATACGCAGTATTTT.

Comment on this clonotype: Possible read error: a much larger clone is one base away. This chain joins TRBV12-3 or TRBV12-4 and TRBJ1-2; D is perhaps TRBD1 (6 bases). Trimming pared 6 bases from V and 12 bases from J, leaving 20 bases between. There are 13 residues in the CDR3. CDR3 DNA sequence: TGTGCCAGCAGCCCTGGACCGGGACACGGCAACACCTTC. As protein: CASSPGPGHGNTF.

This clonotype came up many times. CDR3 sequence reads: CASSQETGGLDQPQHF. CDR3 sequence (DNA): TGCGCCAGCAGCCAGGAGACAGGGGGGTTGGATCAGCCCCAGCATTTT. V and J are TRBV4-3 and TRBJ1-5, with 9 nucleotides matching TRBD1. This CDR3 contains 16 residues. V lost 3 bases to trimming and J lost 5 bases; unmatched junction nucleotides: 8. Germline loops: CDR1 LGHNA, CDR2 YSLEER.

This clonotype showed up many times. The chain links TRBV5-1 to TRBJ2-1; 7 bases align to TRBD1. There are 13 residues in the CDR3. The germline V gene encodes CDR1 SGHRS and CDR2 YFSETQ. The junction had 1 base not matched to a gene; V was cut back by 1 base and J by 6 bases. The CDR3 protein is CASSLPGGNEQFF. CDR3 nucleotides: TGCGCCAGCAGCTTGCCAGGGGGCAATGAGCAGTTCTTC.

This clonotype has a count of ten or more. The chain is built from TRBV11-2 and TRBJ1-2; D unresolved. The germline gives CDR1 SGHAT, CDR2 FQNNGV. Trimming stripped 4 bases from V and 4 bases from J, with 10 bases between. There are 13 residues in the CDR3. The CDR3 DNA is TGTGCCAGCAGCTCCCCGACCGGCTATGGCTACACCTTC. Translated: CASSSPTGYGYTF.

This clonotype came up many times. The V and J genes are TRBV10-3 and TRBJ2-3; D unresolved. This CDR3 is built from 15 residues. V was clipped by 5 bases and J by 0 bases, with 12 bases between them. Per the germline V gene, CDR1 is ENHRY and CDR2 is SYGVKD. The CDR3 is CAISPLDGSTDTQYF. CDR3 sequence (DNA): TGTGCCATCAGTCCGCTAGACGGTAGCACAGATACGCAGTATTTT.

This clonotype was seen repeatedly, ten times or more. The J gene is TRBJ2-3, the V gene TRBV29-1, with unresolved D. Trimming left V 5 bases short and J 4 bases short, with 16 bases between. Germline V lookup: CDR1 SQVTM, CDR2 ANQGSEA. The CDR3 length is 14 residues. The CDR3 coding sequence is TGCAGCGTTCTTCGCGGTACGTTGTCAGATACGCAGTATTTT. Its protein product is CSVLRGTLSDTQYF.

This clonotype was counted ten times or more. The V call is TRBV7-3, the J call TRBJ2-2; a weak D match, TRBD2 (5 bases). Trimming removed 2 bases from V and 4 bases from J, with 14 bases in between. This CDR3 region has 16 residues. CDR1 SGHTA and CDR2 FQGTGA come from the germline V gene. The chain's CDR3 is CASSLYSVRGTGELFF. CDR3 bases: TGTGCCAGCAGCTTATACTCTGTTCGGGGCACCGGGGAGCTGTTTTTT. Full variable domain (rest looked up from reference TRBV7-3 and TRBJ2-2): GAGVSQTPSNKVTEKGKYVELRCDPISGHTALYWYRQSLGQGPEFLIYFQGTGAADDSGLPNDRFFAVRPEGSVSTLKIQRTERGDSAVYLCASSLYSVRGTGELFFGEGSRLTVL.

This clonotype showed up many times. J is TRBJ1-5 and V is TRBV6-2 or TRBV6-3; possible D gene TRBD1, 6 bases. The V gene's germline CDR1 is MNHEY and CDR2 SVGEGT. This CDR3 has 14 amino acids. V was clipped by 2 bases and J by 6 bases, with 11 bases between them. The chain's CDR3 is CASSYLGAGQPQHF. The CDR3 nucleotides are TGTGCCAGCAGTTACCTGGGGGCCGGTCAGCCCCAGCATTTT.

The J gene is TRBJ2-4, the V gene TRBV9; a possible D gene is TRBD2 (6 bases). V lost 3 bases, J lost 7 bases, and 20 bases lay in between. CDR1 is SGDLS and CDR2 is YYNGEE in the germline V gene. The CDR3 is 16 residues long. The CDR3 bases are TGTGCCAGCAGCGGGGGGACGGCGGGGAGTAAGAACATTCAGTACTTC. It specifies CASSGGTAGSKNIQYF.

This clonotype was found a few times. The chain links TRBV7-2 to TRBJ1-1; D is uncertain. The length of the CDR3 is 11 residues. CDR1 SGHTA and CDR2 FQGNSA come from the germline V gene. V was shortened by 6 bases and J by 1 base, with 3 bases between the two germline ends. This CDR3 is CASSQNTEAFF. The CDR3 DNA sequence: TGTGCCAGCAGTCAGAACACTGAAGCTTTCTTT.